This TCR beta chain was observed in a study of early stage breast cancer tumors. Germline values: CDR1 LNHNV, CDR2 YYDKDF (reference sequence). This CDR3 region has 15 residues. Between the trimmed V and J ends, which lost 4 bases and 2 bases, there was a span of 15 bases. Assay: immunoSEQ multiplex PCR; the TCRdb copy retains only in-frame clones and omits some. The table lists some 75,000 clones, more than 60% of them singletons, with 3% to 4.5% in the top ten. This chain uses TRBV15 with TRBJ2-7, with D possibly TRBD1 on 6 matching bases. The sample consisted of blood. The clonotype was recovered from a person between 55 and 69 years old with breast cancer. CDR3: CATSTQGSPAYEQYF. The CDR3 DNA reads TGTGCCACCAGCACCCAGGGGAGCCCCGCCTACGAGCAGTACTTC. The complete variable domain, with remaining parts taken from reference TRBV15 and TRBJ2-7, reads DAMVIQNPRYQVTQFGKPVTLSCSQTLNHNVMYWYQQKSSQAPKLLFHYYDKDFNNEADTPDNFQSRRPNTSFCFLDIRSPGLGDTAMYLCATSTQGSPAYEQYFGPGTRLTVT.